Presented here are 29 T cell receptor beta chains from one specimen sequenced in a study of regulatory T cells in long-lasting Graves disease. Regarding time point: newly diagnosed GD, antithyroid drugs for less than 3 months. RNA from PBMCs was the source of the TCR library. Libraries of TCR beta came from iRepertoire HTBI primers plus Arm-PCR of CDR3 regions. MiXCR, run by TCRdb on the multiplex PCR reads, gives a single entry per CDR3 protein. This table has about 540,000 distinct CDR3 sequences, approximately 13% appearing once. These data were likewise used in another study, on T cells in Graves' hyperthyroidism and ophthalmopathy.

Sequencing was performed on peripheral blood mononuclear cells (PBMCs), taken at new diagnosis, from a patient treated with antithyroid drugs. These receptors were obtained from a man in his thirties or forties with Graves disease.

This clonotype has a count of ten or more. The chain links TRBV25-1 to TRBJ1-2, with 8 bases matching TRBD1. The V gene end was trimmed by 2 bases and the J gene end by 4 bases; junction bases not matched to a gene: 6. CDR3 length: 15 amino acids. Germline V gives CDR1 MGHDK, CDR2 SYGVNS. The DNA for the CDR3 is TGTGCCAGCAGTGAAGCGGGGGACAGGCTCTATGGCTACACCTTC. It encodes CASSEAGDRLYGYTF.

This clonotype appeared a few times. This chain connects TRBV12-3 or TRBV12-4 to TRBJ2-7; 11 nucleotides align to TRBD2. Unmatched junction bases numbered 8, after V lost 3 bases and J lost 7 bases. The CDR3 is 15 amino acids. The CDR3 sequence: CASSLGTSGLREQYF. CDR3 bases: TGTGCCAGCAGTTTGGGGACTAGCGGCTTGAGGGAGCAGTACTTC.

This clonotype has at least ten counts. An end of the junction does not agree with germline; a read error may underlie this. The chain uses TRBV5-1 and TRBJ2-1, with 9 positions matching TRBD1. The CDR3 contains 15 residues. Germline loops: CDR1 SGHRS, CDR2 YFSETQ. The CDR3 is CASSFPGTGYNEQFF. The CDR3, as DNA: TGTGCCAGCAGCTTTCCCGGGACAGGGTACAATGAGCAGTTCTTC.

CDR3 sequence: CASSFMPTHTDTQYF. The CDR3 nucleotides are TGTGCCAGCAGCTTTATGCCGACTCACACAGATACGCAGTATTTT. The rearrangement links TRBV11-2 to TRBJ2-3; no definite D call. CDR3 size: 15 residues. The V gene's germline CDR1 is SGHAT and CDR2 FQNNGV. Trimming cost V 3 bases and J 2 bases, with 12 bases left between them.

This clonotype has ten or more counts. This chain joins TRBV12-3 or TRBV12-4 and TRBJ1-2; the D gene is possibly TRBD1 (5 bases). This CDR3 contains 13 residues. Trimming removed 3 bases at V and 4 bases at J, with 9 bases between. As DNA, the CDR3 is TGTGCCAGCAGTTTTCAGGGATTCTATGGCTACACCTTC. The encoded protein is CASSFQGFYGYTF.

This clonotype was recorded many times. J is TRBJ2-7 and V is TRBV29-1, with TRBD2 identical over 7 bases. The CDR3 length is 13 residues. Looked up from germline, CDR1 is SQVTM and CDR2 is ANQGSEA. The V gene end was trimmed by 7 bases and the J gene end by 4 bases; junction bases not matched to a gene: 10. In DNA form, the CDR3 reads TGCAGCGCTGGAAGAGGGAGGGAATACGAGCAGTACTTC. It specifies CSAGRGREYEQYF.

The chain joins TRBV7-2 to TRBJ1-4; 10 bases fit TRBD1. CDR3 size: 16 residues. Germline V gene lookup returns CDR1 SGHTA and CDR2 FQGNSA. The V segment lost 5 bases and the J segment 8 bases; nucleotides outside the gene matches: 11. CDR3 in amino acids: CASSQEGRDRGEKLFF. The CDR3 nucleotides are TGTGCCAGCAGCCAAGAAGGCCGGGACAGGGGAGAAAAACTGTTTTTT.

This clonotype was counted ten times or more. V usage is TRBV2 and J usage is TRBJ2-7; the match to TRBD1 covers 12 bases. The germline V gene encodes CDR1 SNHLY and CDR2 FYNNEI. Trimming took 7 bases from V and 6 from J; bases not matched to a gene: 10. The CDR3 totals 15 residues. The CDR3: CASKQAGTGGVEQYF. The DNA of the CDR3 is TGTGCCAGCAAGCAGGCCGGGACAGGGGGCGTCGAGCAGTACTTC.

This sequence joins TRBV29-1 and TRBJ1-5; tentative D call: TRBD1 (5 bases). Germline V gene data show CDR1 as SQVTM and CDR2 as ANQGSEA. The CDR3 is 12 residues long. V was clipped by 7 bases and J by 10 bases, with 17 bases between them. The CDR3 protein is CSARWGFGPQHF. The CDR3 DNA reads TGCAGCGCCAGGTGGGGGTTCGGTCCCCAGCATTTT.

A few counts support this clonotype. The genes are TRBV7-2 and TRBJ1-1; TRBD1 might be the D (5 bases). V was shortened by 6 bases and J by 0 bases, with 11 bases between the two germline ends. CDR3 length: 14 residues. Germline V lookup: CDR1 SGHTA, CDR2 FQGNSA. CDR3 loop: CASRPGGLNTEAFF. The DNA for the CDR3 is TGTGCCAGCAGGCCCGGGGGTTTGAACACTGAAGCTTTCTTT. The entire variable domain, with the rest obtained from reference TRBV7-2 and TRBJ1-1, is as follows: GAGVSQSPSNKVTEKGKDVELRCDPISGHTALYWYRQSLGQGLEFLIYFQGNSAPDKSGLPSDRFSAERTGGSVSTLTIQRTQQEDSAVYLCASRPGGLNTEAFFGQGTRLTVV.

The sample holds many counts of this clonotype. The chain employs TRBV20-1 and TRBJ2-7; no definite D call. The CDR3 totals 12 residues. V lost 3 bases and J 3 bases, leaving 9 bases between the germline ends. CDR1 is DFQATT, CDR2 SNEGSKA, per germline (reference sequence). The CDR3 protein is CSASLWDYEQYF. As DNA, the CDR3 is TGCAGTGCTAGCTTATGGGACTACGAGCAGTACTTC.

This clonotype was detected ten times or more. The chain couples TRBV2 to TRBJ2-3, with 7 nucleotides matching TRBD2. The CDR3 is 11 amino acids. Germline lookup yields CDR1 SNHLY and CDR2 FYNNEI. V shed 6 bases and J 9 bases; nucleotides not matched to a gene: 3. The CDR3 nucleotides read TGTGCCAGCAGCCGGGAGGACACGCAGTATTTT. Translated, it gives CASSREDTQYF.

This clonotype was detected ten times or more. The chain has TRBV29-1 and TRBJ2-7; 7 bases map to TRBD2. From germline, CDR1 is SQVTM and CDR2 ANQGSEA. With 7 bases clipped from V and 5 bases from J, the junction kept 14 bases outside the gene matches. This CDR3 is 14 amino acids long. CDR3 in amino acids: CSATGTTAKNEQYF. The DNA of the CDR3 is TGCAGCGCCACCGGGACTACCGCCAAGAACGAGCAGTACTTC.

In its sample, this clonotype was seen many times. V gene TRBV12-5 combines with J gene TRBJ1-5; D call uncertain. The CDR3 sequence is 11 residues long. Per germline, CDR1 LGHNT and CDR2 FRNRAP. Between the trimmed V and J ends, which lost 0 bases and 9 bases, there was a span of 3 bases. CDR3 loop: CASGLVLPQHF. The CDR3 nucleotides read TGTGCTAGTGGTTTGGTACTGCCCCAGCATTTT.

This clonotype was seen a handful of times. J is TRBJ1-2 and V is TRBV10-2; D unclear. Per the germline V gene, CDR1 is WSHSY and CDR2 is SAAADI. Trimming removed 3 bases from V and 4 bases from J, with 6 bases in between. This CDR3 region has 12 residues. The CDR3 DNA reads as TGCGCCAGCAGTGATGGGAGCTATGGCTACACCTTC. Encoded protein: CASSDGSYGYTF.

This clonotype was detected ten times or more. The V and J genes are TRBV7-8 and TRBJ2-5, with TRBD2 identical over 11 bases. CDR1 SGHVS and CDR2 FQNEAQ come from the germline V gene. The V segment lost 6 bases and the J segment 1 base; nucleotides outside the gene matches: 7. This CDR3 is 16 amino acids long. CDR3: CASSTGTSGLQETQYF. The DNA of the CDR3 is TGTGCCAGCAGTACCGGGACTAGCGGCCTCCAAGAGACCCAGTACTTC.

This clonotype was picked up a small number of times. The rearrangement joins TRBV18 to TRBJ1-2; D call uncertain. The length of the CDR3 is 13 residues. Germline V gene sequence: CDR1 KGHSH, CDR2 LQKENI. Trimming removed 6 bases at V and 7 bases at J, with 15 bases between. The CDR3 bases are TGTGCCAGCTCCCGAGAGGGTGGTGGTGGCTACACCTTC. It yields the protein CASSREGGGGYTF.

This clonotype was detected ten times or more. The chain recombines TRBV5-1 with TRBJ1-1; maybe TRBD1 (6 bases). Germline V lookup: CDR1 SGHRS, CDR2 YFSETQ. This CDR3 spans 15 amino acids. V dropped 3 bases and J dropped 0 bases, with 12 bases sitting between them. The CDR3 region has the DNA TGCGCCAGCAGCTCTCACGGGGGCTTGAACACTGAAGCTTTCTTT. Protein product: CASSSHGGLNTEAFF.

This clonotype came up many times. The chain employs TRBV10-3 and TRBJ2-1, with TRBD2 matching 13 bases. Trimming cost V 8 bases and J 2 bases; bases outside gene matches: 3. Germline lookup yields CDR1 ENHRY and CDR2 SYGVKD. The CDR3 consists of 15 residues. CDR3 sequence reads: CAIRTSGGPYNEQFF. Here the CDR3 DNA reads TGTGCCATCCGGACTAGCGGGGGCCCCTACAATGAGCAGTTCTTC.

At least ten counts were recorded for this clonotype. The chain recombines TRBV18 with TRBJ2-5; 8 bases are shared with TRBD1. The CDR3 has 13 amino acids. Germline CDR1 KGHSH, CDR2 LQKENI. The J segment lost 3 bases and the V segment lost 8 bases, leaving 5 bases of the junction unmatched. The CDR3 region is CASLRTGKETQYF. CDR3 DNA: TGTGCCAGCCTGCGGACAGGGAAAGAGACCCAGTACTTC.

The V gene is TRBV20-1, the J gene TRBJ2-7, with TRBD2 as a possible D gene (6 bases). CDR3 length equals 13 residues. V lost 1 base to trimming and J lost 6 bases, with 13 bases between them. Germline loops: CDR1 DFQATT, CDR2 SNEGSKA (reference sequence). The CDR3 loop is CSARAGLLGEQYF. CDR3 in DNA: TGCAGTGCTAGAGCGGGACTCTTGGGCGAGCAGTACTTC.

This clonotype has only a few counts. The chain couples TRBV7-9 to TRBJ2-1, with 10 bases aligning to TRBD2. Germline loops: CDR1 SEHNR, CDR2 FQNEAQ (reference sequence). The CDR3 contains 15 residues. J gave up 8 bases and V 6 bases, and 10 bases lay outside the gene matches. CDR3 amino acids: CASRQGSGRPDEQFF. CDR3 sequence (DNA): TGTGCCAGCAGGCAGGGTAGCGGGAGGCCGGATGAGCAGTTCTTC.

The V gene is TRBV6-2 or TRBV6-3, the J gene TRBJ2-3; unclear D gene. The V end lost 9 bases, the J end lost 7 bases, and 8 bases lay between the germline ends. From germline, CDR1 is MNHEY and CDR2 SVGEGT. CDR3 length: 10 residues. CDR3 amino acids: CASWGNTQYF. The CDR3 DNA follows: TGTGCCAGTTGGGGAAATACGCAGTATTTT.

This clonotype was seen at least ten times. The chain recombines TRBV10-3 with TRBJ2-2; 9 bases are a match to TRBD2. This CDR3 is built from 15 residues. The V gene end was trimmed by 4 bases and the J gene end by 7 bases; junction bases not matched to a gene: 7. CDR1 is ENHRY and CDR2 is SYGVKD in the germline V gene. CDR3: CAISAIAGVGGELFF. The DNA of the CDR3 is TGTGCCATCAGTGCAATAGCGGGAGTGGGCGGGGAGCTGTTTTTT.

This clonotype was seen a few times. The V and J genes are TRBV5-1 and TRBJ1-3; the D is unclear. There are 17 residues in the CDR3. Trimming shortened V by 9 bases and J by 0 bases, and 22 bases separated the two germline ends. Germline assignment: CDR1 SGHRS and CDR2 YFSETQ. CDR3 protein: CATLFGGCFRSGNTIYF. In nucleotides, the CDR3 is TGCGCCACCCTCTTCGGCGGTTGCTTCCGCTCTGGAAACACCATATATTTT.

In this sample, this clonotype turned up many times. The rearrangement joins TRBV20-1 to TRBJ1-1; the match to TRBD1 covers 8 bases. The V and J ends lost 0 bases and 1 base, in that order; junction bases with no gene match: 1. The CDR3 sequence is 14 residues long. Germline loops: CDR1 DFQATT, CDR2 SNEGSKA (reference sequence). The CDR3 region is CSARDGTGNTEAFF. As DNA, the CDR3 is TGCAGTGCTAGAGACGGGACAGGGAACACTGAAGCTTTCTTT.

This clonotype was recorded a few times. V is TRBV7-9 and J is TRBJ2-3, with D possibly called TRBD1 or TRBD2 (6 bases each). Germline CDR1 reads SEHNR; CDR2 reads FQNEAQ (reference sequence). The CDR3 sequence is 15 residues long. Trimming removed 5 bases at V and 2 bases at J, with 14 bases between. CDR3 bases: TGTGCCAGCAGCCAAGGGGGACTCCCCACAGATACGCAGTATTTT. Translating gives CASSQGGLPTDTQYF.

There are many counts of this clonotype. The chain is built from TRBV2 and TRBJ1-4; D unclear. CDR1 SNHLY and CDR2 FYNNEI come from the germline V gene. There are 13 residues in the CDR3. V gave up 10 bases and J gave up 7 bases, with 16 bases separating them. CDR3 nucleotides: TGTGCCACTCGAACGGGGAAAGGTGAAAAACTGTTTTTT. Amino acids: CATRTGKGEKLFF.

At least ten counts were recorded for this clonotype. The chain couples TRBV20-1 to TRBJ2-5, with D unresolved. Trimming left V 6 bases short and J 4 bases short, with 9 bases between. The CDR3 contains 11 residues. Per the germline V gene, CDR1 is DFQATT and CDR2 is SNEGSKA (reference sequence). The CDR3 nucleotides read TGCAGTGCCCCCACGGGAGAGACCCAGTACTTC. Translating gives CSAPTGETQYF.